Reported below is one TCR beta chain. Its antigen remains unknown. Assay used: immunoSEQ multiplex PCR; TCRdb lists only in-frame clones, some missing. The repertoire has approximately 150,000 clones, over 90% of them found once; the top ten carry approximately 2.3%. The data originate from a study of T cell responses to AZD1222 COVID-19 vaccine. Overall study context: Samples with a second dose at about 4 or about 12 weeks were pooled together.

Study outcomes and limitations: Clonal diversity was possibly underestimated, and white British individuals and females predominated among donors.

There are 15 residues in the CDR3. The V and J ends lost 7 bases and 5 bases, in that order; junction bases with no gene match: 5. In germline, CDR1 is SGHTA, CDR2 FQGNSA. This rearrangement joins TRBV7-2 to TRBJ2-3; TRBD2 matches 14 bases. The material sequenced was peripheral blood, taken on day 0 of AZD1222 vaccination. This sequence was found in an adult in good health. CDR3 sequence: CASTLGTSGGDTQYF. As DNA, the CDR3 is TGTGCCAGCACCCTTGGGACTAGCGGGGGAGATACGCAGTATTTT. The full variable domain, completed using reference TRBV7-2 and TRBJ2-3, is GAGVSQSPSNKVTEKGKDVELRCDPISGHTALYWYRQSLGQGLEFLIYFQGNSAPDKSGLPSDRFSAERTGGSVSTLTIQRTQQEDSAVYLCASTLGTSGGDTQYFGPGTRLTVL.